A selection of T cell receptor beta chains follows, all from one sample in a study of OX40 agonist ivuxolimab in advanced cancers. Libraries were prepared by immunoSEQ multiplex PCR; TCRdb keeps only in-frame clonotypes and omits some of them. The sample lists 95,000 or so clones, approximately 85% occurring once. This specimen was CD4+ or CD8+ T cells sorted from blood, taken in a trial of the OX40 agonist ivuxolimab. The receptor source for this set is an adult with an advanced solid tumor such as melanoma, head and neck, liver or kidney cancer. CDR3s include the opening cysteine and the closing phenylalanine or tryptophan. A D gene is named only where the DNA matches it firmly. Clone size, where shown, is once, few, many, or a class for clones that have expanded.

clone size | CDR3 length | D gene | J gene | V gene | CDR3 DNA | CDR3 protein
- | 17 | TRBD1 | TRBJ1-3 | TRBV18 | TGTGCCAGCTCACCCCTCCGGACAGGGATCTCTGGAAACACCATATATTTT | CASSPLRTGISGNTIYF
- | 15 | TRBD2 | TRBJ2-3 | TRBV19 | TGTGCCAGTAGACGGCGGGAGGGGGCCACAGATACGCAGTATTTT | CASRRREGATDTQYF
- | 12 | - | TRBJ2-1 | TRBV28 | TGTGCCAGCAGTTTGTTTGATGGTGAGCAGTTCTTC | CASSLFDGEQFF
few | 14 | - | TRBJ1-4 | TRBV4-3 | TGCGCCAGCAGCCAGGGGGATTTTAATGAAAAACTGTTTTTT | CASSQGDFNEKLFF
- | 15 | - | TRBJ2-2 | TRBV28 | TGTGCCAGCAGGGGGGACGGAGCGAACACCGGGGAGCTGTTTTTT | CASRGDGANTGELFF
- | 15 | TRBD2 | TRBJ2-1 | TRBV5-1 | TGCGCCAGCAGCCACGCTAGCGGGAGCGGCGATGAGCAGTTCTTC | CASSHASGSGDEQFF
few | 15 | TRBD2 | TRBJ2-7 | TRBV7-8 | TGTGCCAGCAGCTTAGCGCGACTAGCTGGAAACGAGCAGTACTTC | CASSLARLAGNEQYF
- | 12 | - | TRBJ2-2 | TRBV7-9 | TGTGCCAGCAGCTCATACACCGGGGAGCTGTTTTTT | CASSSYTGELFF
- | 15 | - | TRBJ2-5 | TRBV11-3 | TGTGCCAGCAGCCCCCCTCGGGGTGGAGTGGAGACCCAGTACTTC | CASSPPRGGVETQYF
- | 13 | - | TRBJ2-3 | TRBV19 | TGTGCCAGTAGTATCGCTACTCCAGATACGCAGTATTTT | CASSIATPDTQYF
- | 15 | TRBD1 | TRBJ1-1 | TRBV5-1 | TGCGCCAGCAGCTTTATCCAGGGGGCCGGAACTGAAGCTTTCTTT | CASSFIQGAGTEAFF
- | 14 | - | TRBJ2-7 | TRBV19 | TGTGCCAGTAGTATAGCGTTCGGGCGCAATGAGCAGTACTTC | CASSIAFGRNEQYF
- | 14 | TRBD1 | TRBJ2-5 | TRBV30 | TGTGCCTGGAATCGGGCAGGGGGTTTGGAGACCCAGTACTTC | CAWNRAGGLETQYF
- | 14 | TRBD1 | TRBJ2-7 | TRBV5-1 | TGCGCCAGCAATTTGGACAGGAACTCCTACGAGCAGTACTTC | CASNLDRNSYEQYF
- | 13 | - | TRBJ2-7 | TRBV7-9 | TGTGCCAGCAGCTTAGGGGGGGTAGCGGAGCAGTACTTC | CASSLGGVAEQYF
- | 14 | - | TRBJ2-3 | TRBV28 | TGTGCCAGCAGTTTACCAGGGTCCACAGATACGCAGTATTTT | CASSLPGSTDTQYF
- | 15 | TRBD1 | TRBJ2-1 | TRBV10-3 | TGTGCCATCAGTGAGGGCAGGGGGCTGGGCAATGAGCAGTTCTTC | CAISEGRGLGNEQFF
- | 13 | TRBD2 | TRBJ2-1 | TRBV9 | TGTGCCAGCACCCTAGCGGGAGATTATGAGCAGTTCTTC | CASTLAGDYEQFF
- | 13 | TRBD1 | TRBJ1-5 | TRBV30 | TGTGCCTGGAGTCAGGGGGCACTGCAGCCCCAGCATTTT | CAWSQGALQPQHF
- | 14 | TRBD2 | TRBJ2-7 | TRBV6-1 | TGTGCCAGCAGCGATGGACTAGCGGGAGGTGAGCAGTACTTC | CASSDGLAGGEQYF
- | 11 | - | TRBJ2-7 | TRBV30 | TGTGCCTGCAGGAGCTCCTACGAGCAGTACTTC | CACRSSYEQYF
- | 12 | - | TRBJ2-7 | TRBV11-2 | TGTGCCAGCAGCCCCCCATGGGGCGAGCAGTACTTC | CASSPPWGEQYF
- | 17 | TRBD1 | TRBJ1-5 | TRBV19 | TGTGCCAGTAGTAAGCGGACAGGGAGTAATAGCAATCAGCCCCAGCATTTT | CASSKRTGSNSNQPQHF
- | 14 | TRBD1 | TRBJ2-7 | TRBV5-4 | TGTGCCAGCAGCCTGGGGACAGGGGGGTACGAGCAGTACTTC | CASSLGTGGYEQYF
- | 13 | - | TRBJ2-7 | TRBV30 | TGTGCCTTTACGGGGCCCCCAGGGCACGAGCAGTACTTC | CAFTGPPGHEQYF
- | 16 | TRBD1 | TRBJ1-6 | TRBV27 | TGTGCCAGCAGTTTCGAGGACAGGGTTAATAATTCACCCCTCCACTTT | CASSFEDRVNNSPLHF
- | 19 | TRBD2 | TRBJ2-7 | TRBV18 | TGTGCCAGCTCACCAGGACAGGCCTTGGGACTAGCGGGGATGTACGAGCAGTACTTC | CASSPGQALGLAGMYEQYF
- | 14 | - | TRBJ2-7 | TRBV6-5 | TGTGCCAGCAGTTACTCGATAGGGGGCTACGAGCAGTACTTC | CASSYSIGGYEQYF
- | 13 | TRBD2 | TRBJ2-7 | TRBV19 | TGTGCCAGTAGTATCAGCGGGAGGACCGAGCAGTACTTC | CASSISGRTEQYF
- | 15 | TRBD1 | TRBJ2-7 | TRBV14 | TGTGCCAGCAGCCAACCTGGGACAGAGACCTACGAGCAGTACTTC | CASSQPGTETYEQYF
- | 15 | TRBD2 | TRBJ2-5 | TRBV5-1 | TGCGCCAGCAGCTTGTCAATCTCGGGGGGAGAGACCCAGTACTTC | CASSLSISGGETQYF
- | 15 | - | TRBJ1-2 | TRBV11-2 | TGTGCCAGCAGCTTAACCGGCGGGGATCTCTATGGCTACACCTTC | CASSLTGGDLYGYTF
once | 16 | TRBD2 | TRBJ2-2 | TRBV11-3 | TGTGCCAGCAGCCCACGGACTAGCGGGAGTGGCGGGGAGCTGTTTTTT | CASSPRTSGSGGELFF
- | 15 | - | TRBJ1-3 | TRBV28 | TGTGCCAGCTACCGTTGGGAGGGCTCGGGAAACACCATATATTTT | CASYRWEGSGNTIYF
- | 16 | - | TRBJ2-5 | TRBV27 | TGTGCCAGCAGCGGGGGGCCTGGGGGGTTGGGGGAGACCCAGTACTTC | CASSGGPGGLGETQYF
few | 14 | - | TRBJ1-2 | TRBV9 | TGTGCCAGCAGCAACCCTGGGAGAGCCTATGGCTACACCTTC | CASSNPGRAYGYTF
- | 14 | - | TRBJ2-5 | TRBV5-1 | TGCGCCACCTCCTTGGGACTTCTCCGTGAGACCCAGTACTTC | CATSLGLLRETQYF
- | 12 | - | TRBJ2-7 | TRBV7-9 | TGTGCCAGCAGCTATGTCCAGTTGGAGCAGTACTTC | CASSYVQLEQYF
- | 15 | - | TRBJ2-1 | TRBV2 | TGTGCCAGCAGCTTCAGCGGTCGATCCTACAATGAGCAGTTCTTC | CASSFSGRSYNEQFF
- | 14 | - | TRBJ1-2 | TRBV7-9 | TGTGCCAGCAGCTTGCGCGGAGTGTCGGATGGCTACACCTTC | CASSLRGVSDGYTF
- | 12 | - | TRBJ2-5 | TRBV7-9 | TGTGCCAGCAGCTTAGGGACTGGAAGCCAGTACTTC | CASSLGTGSQYF
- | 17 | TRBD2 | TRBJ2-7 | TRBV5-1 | TGCGCCAGCAGCGCCCCACCAACGGGACTAGACTTCTACGAGCAGTACTTC | CASSAPPTGLDFYEQYF